This paragraph reports one T cell receptor (beta chain). This sample is part of a study of T cell changes during pregnancy in multiple sclerosis. V dropped 4 bases and J dropped 1 base, with 13 bases sitting between them. Germline lookup yields CDR1 MGHRA and CDR2 YSYEKL. The CDR3 has 15 amino acids. Produced via immunoSEQ multiplex PCR; TCRdb's table is partial and in-frame only. The repertoire holds 39,000 or so clones, roughly 87% seen once, with less than 12% in the top ten. The TCR comes from a female donor with multiple sclerosis, enrolled in a pregnancy study. Material: CD8+ T cells from peripheral blood mononuclear cells, obtained in the first trimester of pregnancy. This chain uses TRBV4-1 with TRBJ1-1; D uncertain. The CDR3 DNA is TGCGCCAGCAGCCTCGAGGGTGGTGGGAACACTGAAGCTTTCTTT. Its translation is CASSLEGGGNTEAFF.